The rows below give T cell receptor beta chains drawn from one sample of a study of cytomegalovirus exposure and HLA in healthy donors. The table came from immunoSEQ multiplex PCR; TCRdb's copy has only in-frame clones and leaves some out. The sample holds about 130,000 clones, approximately 87% seen once. The sequenced material came from PBMCs. The origin of the receptors is a woman aged 30 to 39 in good health and CMV-seronegative. Both conserved end residues are part of each CDR3. Fields, in order: V gene, clone size, J gene, D gene, CDR3 protein, CDR3 DNA. A D gene is named only where the DNA matches it firmly. The listing skips clone size in some rows; elsewhere it reads once, few, many or a size class.

>TRBV27|NA|TRBJ2-7|TRBD1
CASRTGGWSYEQYF
TGTGCCAGCAGAACAGGGGGATGGAGCTACGAGCAGTACTTC
>TRBV9|NA|TRBJ1-5|NA
CASSVEGDQPQHF
TGTGCCAGCAGCGTAGAGGGAGACCAGCCCCAGCATTTT
>TRBV5-4|NA|TRBJ2-7|NA
CASSLMPGIAYEQYF
TGTGCCAGCAGCTTAATGCCAGGGATAGCCTACGAGCAGTACTTC
>TRBV5-4|NA|TRBJ2-1|TRBD2
CASSSIRGGSYNEQFF
TGTGCCAGCAGTTCAATACGGGGGGGGTCCTACAATGAGCAGTTCTTC
>TRBV21-1|NA|TRBJ2-7|NA
CASSNNRVGPYEQYF
TGTGCCAGCAGCAACAACAGGGTCGGGCCCTACGAGCAGTACTTC
>TRBV4-3|few|TRBJ1-4|NA
CASSRAPGSGEKLFF
TGCGCCAGCAGCCGAGCCCCGGGATCGGGCGAAAAACTGTTTTTT
>TRBV5-4|NA|TRBJ2-7|TRBD1
CASSPGTGVGEQYF
TGTGCCAGCAGCCCTGGGACAGGGGTTGGCGAGCAGTACTTC
>TRBV5-6|NA|TRBJ1-1|NA
CASSELSAGRTEAFF
TGTGCCAGCAGCGAACTCAGTGCGGGTAGGACTGAAGCTTTCTTT
>TRBV6-5|NA|TRBJ2-5|TRBD2
CASTYGRGLGETQYF
TGTGCCAGCACCTACGGGAGGGGTCTAGGAGAGACCCAGTACTTC
>TRBV7-9|NA|TRBJ2-1|NA
CASSSWTWSSYNEQFF
TGTGCCAGCAGCTCCTGGACTTGGAGCTCCTACAATGAGCAGTTCTTC
>TRBV20-1|NA|TRBJ1-1|NA
CSASSNTEAFF
TGCAGTGCTAGTAGTAACACTGAAGCTTTCTTT
>TRBV7-9|NA|TRBJ2-2|TRBD2
CASSLGPSGLPGELFF
TGTGCCAGCAGCTTAGGGCCTAGCGGGTTGCCGGGGGAGCTGTTTTTT
>TRBV5-1|NA|TRBJ1-1|TRBD1
CASSLGQGWTEAFF
TGCGCCAGCAGCTTGGGACAGGGCTGGACTGAAGCTTTCTTT
>TRBV27|NA|TRBJ2-1|TRBD2
CATGLAGGPIAYNEQFF
TGTGCCACCGGACTAGCGGGAGGGCCGATTGCCTACAATGAGCAGTTCTTC
>TRBV9|NA|TRBJ2-1|TRBD1
CASSGPPSGTGRHNEQFF
TGTGCCAGCAGCGGACCGCCCTCCGGGACAGGGAGACACAATGAGCAGTTCTTC
>TRBV7-3|NA|TRBJ1-1|NA
CASSLGQNTEAFF
TGTGCCAGCAGCTTAGGACAGAACACTGAAGCTTTCTTT
>TRBV7-8|once|TRBJ2-7|NA
CASSPAGGDYEQYF
TGTGCCAGCAGCCCCGCCGGCGGGGACTACGAGCAGTACTTC
>TRBV5-1|few|TRBJ2-7|TRBD1
CASSFGQVGREQYF
TGCGCCAGCAGCTTCGGACAGGTTGGTCGCGAGCAGTACTTC
>TRBV5-1|NA|TRBJ1-4|NA
CASSPNVRGPNEKLFF
TGCGCCAGCAGCCCCAATGTCAGGGGACCTAATGAAAAACTGTTTTTT
>TRBV7-9|NA|TRBJ1-2|NA
CASSSFGGIYGYTF
TGTGCCAGCAGCTCATTTGGGGGGATCTATGGCTACACCTTC
>TRBV6-6|NA|TRBJ2-1|NA
CASSPVTYNEQFF
TGTGCCAGCAGTCCCGTAACCTACAATGAGCAGTTCTTC
>TRBV21-1|NA|TRBJ2-7|NA
CASSKTEEDRPPSYEQYF
TGTGCCAGCAGCAAAACGGAGGAGGACAGGCCCCCCTCCTACGAGCAGTACTTC
>TRBV27|NA|TRBJ1-1|NA
CASSLYNRNTEAFF
TGTGCCAGCAGTTTATATAACAGAAACACTGAAGCTTTCTTT
>TRBV19|NA|TRBJ2-3|NA
CASSVKTSSGTDTQYF
TGTGCCAGTAGTGTCAAAACTAGCTCGGGCACAGATACGCAGTATTTT
>TRBV5-6|NA|TRBJ1-4|NA
CASSFTGGKLFF
TGTGCCAGCAGCTTCACGGGGGGGAAACTGTTTTTT
>TRBV7-9|NA|TRBJ2-1|NA
CASSSEAGTWGYNEQFF
TGTGCCAGCAGTTCCGAAGCCGGGACTTGGGGGTACAATGAGCAGTTCTTC
>TRBV27|NA|TRBJ2-2|NA
CASSRGGAGELFF
TGTGCCAGCAGTCGAGGGGGTGCCGGGGAGCTGTTTTTT
>TRBV28|NA|TRBJ1-6|TRBD1
CASSFPEIHRGGSPLHF
TGTGCCAGCAGTTTCCCTGAAATACACAGGGGAGGCTCACCCCTCCACTTT
>TRBV5-1|NA|TRBJ2-2|NA
CASSHGTYTGELFF
TGCGCCAGCAGCCACGGGACATACACCGGGGAGCTGTTTTTT
>TRBV28|once|TRBJ2-1|NA
CASGISGDISYNEQFF
TGTGCCAGCGGGATCTCAGGGGACATCTCCTACAATGAGCAGTTCTTC
>TRBV2|NA|TRBJ2-6|NA
CASTAWWTYPTSGANVLTF
TGTGCCAGCACCGCCTGGTGGACTTACCCCACCTCTGGGGCCAACGTCCTGACTTTC
>TRBV28|NA|TRBJ2-7|NA
CASKSPGPSSYEQYF
TGTGCCAGCAAATCTCCAGGGCCTAGCTCCTACGAGCAGTACTTC
>TRBV18|NA|TRBJ1-2|NA
CASSPETDYGYTF
TGTGCCAGCTCACCTGAGACAGACTATGGCTACACCTTC
>TRBV10-3|NA|TRBJ2-2|TRBD2
CAINPGLAGGGTGELFF
TGTGCCATCAACCCAGGGCTAGCGGGAGGGGGCACCGGGGAGCTGTTTTTT
>TRBV4-1|NA|TRBJ1-2|TRBD1
CASSPGVEMTGGYGYTF
TGCGCCAGCAGCCCCGGGGTTGAGATGACAGGGGGCTATGGCTACACCTTC
>TRBV4-3|NA|TRBJ2-3|TRBD1
CASSQTGALSSTDTQYF
TGCGCCAGCAGCCAAACAGGGGCGCTATCTAGCACAGATACGCAGTATTTT
>TRBV2|few|TRBJ1-1|NA
CASRAGPEAFF
TGTGCCAGCAGAGCGGGACCTGAAGCTTTCTTT
>TRBV10-2|NA|TRBJ2-1|NA
CASSEGDSTEQFF
TGCGCCAGCAGTGAGGGGGACTCCACAGAGCAGTTCTTC
>TRBV19|NA|TRBJ1-1|TRBD1
CASSINRGEAFF
TGTGCCAGTAGTATCAACAGGGGGGAAGCTTTCTTT
>TRBV5-1|NA|TRBJ2-5|TRBD1
CASSLTSTGIETQYF
TGCGCCAGCAGCTTGACTTCGACAGGGATAGAGACCCAGTACTTC
>TRBV28|NA|TRBJ1-2|NA
CASSLGAGNYGYTF
TGTGCCAGCAGTTTAGGCGCAGGGAACTATGGCTACACCTTC
>TRBV30|NA|TRBJ1-2|NA
CAWSTPGTRHYGYTF
TGTGCCTGGAGTACACCCGGGACAAGGCACTATGGCTACACCTTC
>TRBV27|NA|TRBJ2-2|TRBD2
CASIVKSRTSGRRSTGELFF
TGTGCCAGCATCGTAAAGTCCCGGACTAGCGGGAGGAGGAGCACCGGGGAGCTGTTTTTT
>TRBV18|NA|TRBJ2-7|TRBD1
CASSPSSTGAYEQYF
TGTGCCAGCTCACCTTCAAGCACAGGGGCCTACGAGCAGTACTTC